This T cell receptor (beta chain) was profiled in a study of identical twins. Regarding the study as a whole: Conclusions rested on cross-sectional statistics rather than following the same donors. Within monozygotic twins, out-of-frame TCR alpha sharing was underestimated by the models.

Germline CDR1 reads DFQATT; CDR2 reads SNEGSKA (reference sequence). With 0 bases clipped from V and 0 bases from J, the junction kept 2 bases outside the gene matches. The CDR3 consists of 16 residues. This clonotype was counted only a few times. Its target is unknown. In every case, the donor was a healthy Caucasian. MiXCR, applied by TCRdb to the 5' RACE reads, yields one record per CDR3 protein. The sample contains 210,000 or so distinct CDR3 sequences, about 16% of which appear only once. The same data also contributed to another study, on T cells expressing NK-cell markers. That work contributes: More than five donors showed dominant NKG2C+ clonotypes comprising about 1.0-7.0% of their CD8+ T cells.

The sample was CD8+ T cells sorted from blood. The TCR originated in a woman aged 18-35 years in good health. V usage is TRBV20-1 and J usage is TRBJ2-1; 10 positions match TRBD2. CDR3 bases: TGCAGTGCTAGAGATCTAGCGGGGGACTCCTACAATGAGCAGTTCTTC. Translated: CSARDLAGDSYNEQFF.